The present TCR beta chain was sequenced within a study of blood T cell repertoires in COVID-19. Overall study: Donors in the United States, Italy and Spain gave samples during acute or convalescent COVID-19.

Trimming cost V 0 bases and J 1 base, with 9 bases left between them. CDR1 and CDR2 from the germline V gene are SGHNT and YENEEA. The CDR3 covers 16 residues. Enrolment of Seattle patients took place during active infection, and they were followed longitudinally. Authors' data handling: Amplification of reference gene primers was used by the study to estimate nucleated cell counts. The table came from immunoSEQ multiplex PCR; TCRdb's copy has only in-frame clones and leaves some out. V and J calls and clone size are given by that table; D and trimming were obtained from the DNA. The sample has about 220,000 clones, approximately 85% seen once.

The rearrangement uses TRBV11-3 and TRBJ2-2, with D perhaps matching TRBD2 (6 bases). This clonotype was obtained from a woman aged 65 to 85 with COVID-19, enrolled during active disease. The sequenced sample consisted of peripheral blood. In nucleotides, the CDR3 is TGTGCCAGCAGCTTAGATGTAGCGGAGAACACCGGGGAGCTGTTTTTT. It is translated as CASSLDVAENTGELFF.